A single sample is the source of the 30 T cell receptor beta chains below, sequenced in a study of CD4+ T cells in melanoma. The method was immunoSEQ multiplex PCR; TCRdb's version includes in-frame clones alone and lacks a portion of them. The sample lists 10,000 to 13,000 clones, around 66% occurring once. The material sequenced was cells from a culture (not recorded whether cultured in vitro). These receptors were collected from a human donor with melanoma.

This clone occurred a few times. The chain combines TRBV11-1 with TRBJ2-7, with 7 bases matching TRBD1. The CDR3 loop spans 14 amino acids. Germline trimming cut 5 bases from V and 3 bases from J; bases unmatched to any gene: 7. Germline V gene sequence: CDR1 SGHAT, CDR2 FQDESV (reference sequence). CDR3 protein: CASSVGQRVYEQYF. In nucleotides, the CDR3 is TGTGCCAGCAGCGTGGGACAGAGAGTCTACGAGCAGTACTTC.

J is TRBJ1-1 and V is TRBV7-3; TRBD1 might be the D (5 bases). The CDR3 sequence is 15 residues long. V gave up 0 bases and J gave up 6 bases, with 14 bases separating them. Germline V gives CDR1 SGHTA, CDR2 FQGTGA. The CDR3 is CASSLTYGVGAEAFF. CDR3 bases: TGTGCCAGCAGCTTAACGTACGGGGTAGGGGCTGAAGCTTTCTTT.

The J gene is TRBJ2-1, the V gene TRBV5-1, with D unclear. The CDR3 runs 13 residues. Germline CDR1 is SGHRS and CDR2 is YFSETQ. The V end was cut by 2 bases, the J end by 2 bases, with 5 bases between. The CDR3 DNA is TGCGCCAGCAGCTTTAGGACCTACAATGAGCAGTTCTTC. Residues: CASSFRTYNEQFF.

The sample holds a few counts of this clone. The chain combines TRBV2 with TRBJ1-2; unclear D gene. Trimming left V 2 bases short and J 8 bases short, with 12 bases between. Germline CDR1 reads SNHLY; CDR2 reads FYNNEI. This CDR3 has 13 residues. CDR3 nucleotide sequence: TGTGCCAGCAGTGAAATGCAGGAAGGCGGCTACACCTTC. This encodes CASSEMQEGGYTF.

The rearrangement uses TRBV2 and TRBJ1-5; a weak D match, TRBD1 (6 bases). Germline V gene sequence: CDR1 SNHLY, CDR2 FYNNEI. The V end lost 7 bases, the J end lost 0 bases, and 13 bases lay between the germline ends. CDR3 size: 15 residues. CDR3 DNA: TGTGCCAGCACAGGGTCAGGGGCTAGCAATCAGCCCCAGCATTTT. Its protein product is CASTGSGASNQPQHF.

V gene TRBV6-5 combines with J gene TRBJ1-1; TRBD1 agrees at 10 bases. V trimming: 6 bases; J trimming: 5 bases; junction bases outside the gene matches: 9. Germline V gene data show CDR1 as MNHEY and CDR2 as SVGAGI. The CDR3 spans 15 residues. Written as DNA, the CDR3 is TGTGCCAGCAGGCCGGACAGGGGGTTGGTAACTGAAGCTTTCTTT. This translates into CASRPDRGLVTEAFF.

The rearrangement links TRBV7-3 to TRBJ2-3; D unresolved. The germline gives CDR1 SGHTA, CDR2 FQGTGA. V was clipped by 5 bases and J by 6 bases, with 12 bases between them. CDR3 length equals 13 residues. This CDR3 is CASSAPLRDTQYF. The CDR3 nucleotides read TGTGCCAGCAGCGCCCCCTTAAGGGATACGCAGTATTTT.

This clone has a handful of counts. This chain links TRBV5-5 with TRBJ2-3, with a possible D match to TRBD1 (5 bases). The CDR3 loop spans 14 amino acids. V lost 2 bases and J lost 0, with 7 bases in between. Per germline, CDR1 SGHKS and CDR2 YYEKEE (reference sequence). CDR3 bases: TGTGCCAGCAGCTTCGACAGAAGCACAGATACGCAGTATTTT. Its protein is CASSFDRSTDTQYF.

This clone was counted once. J is TRBJ2-7 and V is TRBV6-1; the match to TRBD1 covers 9 bases. Trimming removed 2 bases from V and 4 bases from J; junction bases left unmatched: 3. The CDR3 is 14 amino acids. Germline-derived CDR1 and CDR2 are MNHNS and SASEGT. The CDR3 DNA is TGTGCCAGCAGTGAATATGGACAGGGGTACGAGCAGTACTTC. Its protein product is CASSEYGQGYEQYF.

This clone was found a few times. The chain combines TRBV5-6 with TRBJ1-6; TRBD1 matches 7 bases. CDR3 length equals 14 residues. The V and J ends lost 4 bases and 7 bases, in that order; junction bases with no gene match: 5. The germline gives CDR1 SGHDT, CDR2 YYEEEE. The CDR3 loop is CASSLDRRNSPLHF. The CDR3 DNA sequence: TGTGCCAGCAGCCTGGACAGGCGGAATTCACCCCTCCACTTT. The full variable domain, rest sourced from reference TRBV5-6 and TRBJ1-6, is DAGVTQSPTHLIKTRGQQVTLRCSPKSGHDTVSWYQQALGQGPQFIFQYYEEEERQRGNFPDRFSGHQFPNYSSELNVNALLLGDSALYLCASSLDRRNSPLHFGNGTRLTVT.

This clone was seen once. This chain joins TRBV7-3 and TRBJ2-3; D perhaps matches TRBD2 (5 bases). V lost 2 bases, J lost 0 bases, and 15 bases lay in between. CDR1 and CDR2 (germline): SGHTA, FQGTGA. The CDR3 is 17 residues long. The CDR3 spells CASSLGVSSGSTDTQYF. In DNA, the CDR3 is TGTGCCAGCAGCTTAGGGGTTTCTTCGGGGAGCACAGATACGCAGTATTTT.

This clone has only one observation. This chain joins TRBV6-5 and TRBJ2-7, with 7 bases aligning to TRBD1. The CDR3 is 14 amino acids. Germline CDR1 and CDR2: MNHEY and SVGAGI. V lost 2 bases and J lost 0; bases outside the gene matches: 1. Here the CDR3 reads CASSYRGRSYEQYF. The CDR3 DNA reads TGTGCCAGCAGTTACAGGGGGCGCTCCTACGAGCAGTACTTC.

This sequence joins TRBV12-5 and TRBJ1-2; TRBD1 might be the D (6 bases). Trimming removed 5 bases from V and 4 bases from J, with 17 bases in between. Per germline, CDR1 LGHNT and CDR2 FRNRAP. The CDR3 totals 15 residues. The CDR3, as DNA: TGTGCTAGTGGTACTTCTACAGGGCCGAGCTATGGCTACACCTTC. Encoded protein: CASGTSTGPSYGYTF.

J is TRBJ1-2 and V is TRBV5-1, with D unclear. Germline V CDR1 and CDR2: SGHRS, YFSETQ. The CDR3 is made up of 15 amino acids. Trimming removed 0 bases from V and 2 bases from J, with 11 bases in between. The CDR3 region is CASSLAPGLNYGYTF. The CDR3 nucleotides read TGCGCCAGCAGCTTGGCCCCGGGCCTCAACTATGGCTACACCTTC. The variable domain in full, with the rest retrieved from reference TRBV5-1 and TRBJ1-2, is KAGVTQTPRYLIKTRGQQVTLSCSPISGHRSVSWYQQTPGQGLQFLFEYFSETQRNKGNFPGRFSGRQFSNSRSEMNVSTLELGDSALYLCASSLAPGLNYGYTFGSGTRLTVV.

The chain uses TRBV5-1 and TRBJ2-7; 8 bases are shared with TRBD2. V lost 5 bases and J lost 5; bases outside the gene matches: 15. CDR1 and CDR2 (germline): SGHRS, YFSETQ. The CDR3 loop spans 16 amino acids. Here the CDR3 DNA reads TGCGCCAGCAGATCGGAGCGGGGGAGACCAAGTGACGAGCAGTACTTC. This gives the protein CASRSERGRPSDEQYF.

The chain couples TRBV2 to TRBJ2-3, with D hard to call. The germline V gene encodes CDR1 SNHLY and CDR2 FYNNEI. The CDR3 is 12 residues long. Trimming removed 6 bases from V and 4 bases from J, with 8 bases in between. CDR3 residues: CASSAYSDTQYF. DNA for the CDR3: TGTGCCAGCAGCGCTTATTCAGATACGCAGTATTTT.

This clone was counted only a few times. The chain has TRBV6-6 and TRBJ2-2; no firm D call. The germline V gene has CDR1 MNHNY and CDR2 SVGAGI (reference sequence). V shed 5 bases and J shed 3 bases, with 10 bases lying between them. The CDR3 is 14 amino acids. CDR3 sequence (DNA): TGTGCCAGCAGTGGGCAGCTCGACACCGGGGAGCTGTTTTTT. This translates into CASSGQLDTGELFF.

Remarks on this clone: Other nucleotide sequences from this sample produce the same CDR3. J is TRBJ1-2 and V is TRBV14; unclear D gene. The CDR3 is made up of 13 amino acids. Germline V gives CDR1 SGHDN, CDR2 FVKESK. Trimming stripped 3 bases from V and 4 bases from J, with 9 bases between. For the CDR3, the DNA is TGTGCCAGCAGCCATGGACCCAGCTATGGCTACACCTTC. This translates into CASSHGPSYGYTF.

This sequence joins TRBV9 and TRBJ2-5; 7 bases are a match to TRBD2. The CDR3 contains 17 residues. CDR1 is SGDLS, CDR2 YYNGEE, per germline. V lost 3 bases, J lost 1 base, and 12 bases stayed unmatched. CDR3 sequence: CASSARFGGVVQETQYF. CDR3 DNA: TGTGCCAGCAGCGCTAGGTTTGGGGGGGTGGTCCAAGAGACCCAGTACTTC.

This chain joins TRBV11-1 and TRBJ1-2; 7 bases fit TRBD1. The CDR3 consists of 15 residues. Germline loops: CDR1 SGHAT, CDR2 FQDESV (reference sequence). V trimming: 5 bases; J trimming: 5 bases; junction bases outside the gene matches: 11. CDR3 sequence (DNA): TGTGCCAGCAGCCCAATTCCCGGGACAGTATATGGCTACACCTTC. It yields the protein CASSPIPGTVYGYTF.

This clone was seen more than once but under ten times. This chain connects TRBV5-1 to TRBJ1-1, with a tentative D call TRBD1 (5 bases). Between the trimmed V and J ends, which lost 4 bases and 2 bases, there was a span of 15 bases. The CDR3 contains 15 residues. The germline V gene encodes CDR1 SGHRS and CDR2 YFSETQ. For the CDR3, the DNA is TGCGCCAGCAGCCGGGGGTTAGGGGTCAACACTGAAGCTTTCTTT. It specifies CASSRGLGVNTEAFF.

The chain has TRBV29-1 and TRBJ2-6; D remains ambiguous. This CDR3 spans 15 amino acids. Germline values: CDR1 SQVTM, CDR2 ANQGSEA. The V and J ends lost 7 bases and 0 bases respectively, with 13 bases between them. CDR3 in DNA: TGCAGCGCTGGGTCGGATGGCTCTGGGGCCAACGTCCTGACTTTC. Amino acid sequence: CSAGSDGSGANVLTF.

The chain joins TRBV11-2 to TRBJ1-3; D perhaps matches TRBD1 (5 bases). The CDR3 has 17 amino acids. Looked up from germline, CDR1 is SGHAT and CDR2 is FQNNGV. The V and J ends lost 0 bases and 1 base respectively, with 13 bases between them. CDR3 DNA: TGTGCCAGCAGCTTAGATGGAGCTAGGGGATCTGGAAACACCATATATTTT. It encodes CASSLDGARGSGNTIYF.

This clone has only a few counts. The chain joins TRBV19 to TRBJ1-1; D ambiguous. The ends were cut back, 3 bases at V and 7 bases at J, with 12 bases in the middle. The CDR3 totals 13 residues. CDR1 LNHDA and CDR2 SQIVND come from the germline V gene (reference sequence). The CDR3 sequence: CASSISPTREAFF. The CDR3 DNA reads TGTGCCAGTAGTATCTCCCCGACGCGTGAAGCTTTCTTT.

The chain is built from TRBV6-4 and TRBJ1-6, with D possibly matching TRBD1 (5 bases). CDR3 length: 14 amino acids. V gave up 3 bases and J gave up 3 bases, with 6 bases separating them. Germline CDR1 reads MRHNA; CDR2 reads SNTAGT. Here the CDR3 DNA reads TGTGCCAGCAGTGAGAGGGGCTATAATTCACCCCTCCACTTT. Translating gives CASSERGYNSPLHF.

V is TRBV6-6 and J is TRBJ2-7; TRBD1 matches 7 bases. CDR1 and CDR2 from the germline V gene are MNHNY and SVGAGI (reference sequence). The CDR3 has 14 residues. The trim removed 9 bases at V and 5 bases at J, leaving 13 bases unmatched. The CDR3 protein is CASRLTTGNHEQYF. As DNA, the CDR3 is TGTGCCAGTCGCCTAACGACAGGGAACCACGAGCAGTACTTC.

V usage is TRBV4-1 and J usage is TRBJ2-3, with D perhaps matching TRBD2 (6 bases). The CDR3 loop spans 14 amino acids. The V end was cut by 1 base, the J end by 2 bases, with 7 bases between. Germline CDR1 is MGHRA and CDR2 is YSYEKL. CDR3 in DNA: TGCGCCAGCAGCCAAGGACTAGTCACAGATACGCAGTATTTT. This translates into CASSQGLVTDTQYF.

The CDR3 spells CASSDRQGVTSNTGELFF. CDR3 coding DNA: TGTGCCAGCAGCGACAGACAGGGGGTCACTTCGAACACCGGGGAGCTGTTTTTT. V and J are TRBV9 and TRBJ2-2, with 9 bases aligning to TRBD1. The CDR3 sequence is 18 residues long. Trimming removed 3 bases from V and 0 bases from J; junction bases left unmatched: 9. From germline, CDR1 is SGDLS and CDR2 YYNGEE. Combining the CDR3 with reference TRBV9 and TRBJ2-2 gives the whole variable domain DSGVTQTPKHLITATGQRVTLRCSPRSGDLSVYWYQQSLDQGLQFLIQYYNGEERAKGNILERFSAQQFPDLHSELNLSSLELGDSALYFCASSDRQGVTSNTGELFFGEGSRLTVL.

This chain links TRBV30 with TRBJ2-1, with TRBD2 matching over 10 bases. This CDR3 contains 14 residues. The V and J ends lost 5 bases and 4 bases, in that order; junction bases with no gene match: 5. The germline V gene has CDR1 GTSNPN and CDR2 SVGIG (reference sequence). DNA of the CDR3: TGTGCCTGGCAGACTAGCGGGCGATACAATGAGCAGTTCTTC. Translation gives CAWQTSGRYNEQFF.

This clone was observed a single time. The CDR3 sequence: CASSRLGQETQYF. Written as DNA, the CDR3 is TGCGCCAGCAGCCGACTAGGCCAAGAGACCCAGTACTTC. The rearrangement links TRBV5-1 to TRBJ2-5, with a tentative D call TRBD2 (6 bases). V lost 4 bases and J 1 base, leaving 8 bases between the germline ends. The CDR3 is made up of 13 amino acids. In germline, CDR1 is SGHRS, CDR2 YFSETQ.